This T cell receptor (beta chain) was profiled in a study of shared clonotypes between healthy human individuals (dated by TCRdb to about 2020). Study-wide context: The cohort comprised two women and a few men aged 18 to 49 years. For each donor, CD4 naive and CD4 memory were each run on three plates, CD8 naive on two plates, and CD8 memory on one plate. To estimate repertoire size and how much clonotypes are shared between individuals, the study performed deep sequencing of blood TCR repertoires from a few healthy adults. Libraries were prepared and TCR repertoires were sequenced by different laboratories using diverse techniques, in order to increase sequencing depth and limit assay-specific biases. Each donor's leukapheresis produced roughly between roughly 0.94 and 9.5 billion PBMCs. The full study reports these points: Even with the large sequencing depth, rarefaction of the sorted-subset datasets indicated that sequencing was incomplete. Larger estimated clonotype richness was generally found for naive subsets than for memory subsets. Higher generation probabilities were observed for clonotypes shared by all four sorted-subset donors than for non-shared clonotypes. Pairwise subsampling led to the expectation that sequencing depth would affect the degree of clonotype sharing among donors. Because the study included only a small number of donors, the genetic and exposure-history diversity represented was limited. Sampling was limited to blood, and TCR repertoires in tissue likely differ from TCR repertoires in blood. When a few donors were compared, the shared fraction of clonotypes was around 4.6% for naive CD4, roughly 3.4% for naive CD8, more than 2% for memory CD4, and 0.4% for memory CD8.

Donors were healthy HIV-negative adults with no recently reported acute infections or vaccinations. Every donor was a Caucasian adult residing in Nashville, Tennessee, USA. CD4+ T cells were enriched by magnetic negative selection, after which naive cells were positively selected on CD45RA and the negative fraction was taken as the memory subset. Blood was collected by leukapheresis, and PBMCs were isolated by Ficoll-Histopaque density gradient centrifugation and then cryopreserved in liquid nitrogen vapor phase. Analytical flow cytometry was used to check the purity and quantity of every magnetically sorted T cell population. From each sorted fraction, genomic DNA was isolated and quantified by UV absorbance on a Nanodrop 2000c. Germline trimming: 1 base from V, 2 bases from J; junction bases outside gene matches: 3. The CDR1 and CDR2 encoded by the germline V gene (reference sequence) are MNHEY and SMNVEV. The CDR3 holds 16 amino acids from the cysteine to the phenylalanine. The DNA shown is the 48-base CDR3, in frame from base 1.

Using the deep immunoSEQ assay, multiplex PCR amplified TCR CDR3 regions from genomic DNA. For each cell subset, the extracted genomic DNA was distributed evenly across all wells of several immunoSEQ 96-well plates, and each plate served as one replicate. For sorted subsets, around 0.2 ug genomic DNA, equal to about 30,000 T cell genomes, was loaded into each replicate PCR. Purified libraries were measured with a Qubit 3.0 fluorometer, size-checked on a Bioanalyzer 2100, and measured again with the KAPA Library Quantification kit. Each immunoSEQ 96-well plate was sequenced on its own single-read 150-cycle Illumina NextSeq 550 flow cell. In the paper's pipeline: Because the immunoSEQ output held only junctional sequences and lacked quality scores, the filtering could not match the filtering applied to full-length reads. To assign V/J genes and CDR3, sequences were annotated against IMGT germline references using PyIR, a Python wrapper for IgBLAST v1.9. Reads were removed for weak V/J assignments (E-value above 1e-6), missing CDR3, stop codons, out-of-frame junctions, or ambiguous translated residues. V3J clonotypes were defined as sequences sharing an identical inferred V gene, J gene, and CDR3 amino acid sequence. Percentage overlap between repertoires was computed as shared unique clonotypes divided by the size of the smaller repertoire. Richness of each repertoire was evaluated using RTK rarefaction, the Chao1 estimator, and Recon v2.1 estimates of unobserved clonotypes. Generation probabilities for all TCRbeta clonotypes obtained by the gDNA method from several donors were computed using OLGA. The clones in this table, taken by TCRdb from immuneACCESS, are in-frame only. Not every clone is retained; where verified, under half of the shortfall comes from an unresolved V gene, and the cause of the rest is unknown. The V and J calls and clone size come from that table; D and trimming were worked out from the DNA. This sample has some 790,000 clones in its table, and 72% of those were observed once. The ten biggest clones cover more than 1.5% of the sample.

With regard to this clone: Its antigen has not been determined. Base qualities are not recorded, but no much larger clone differs from it by a single base.

The V and J segments used are TRBV27 and TRBJ2-1, and 9 junction bases match TRBD1. The sequencing sample was made of memory CD4+ T cells sorted from blood. The meaning of the sample's cell subset or site label: CD45RA-negative fraction. The sequence was obtained from a woman aged 25 to 39 in good health. For the CDR3, the sequence is CASSLLGTGTYNEQFF. The DNA sequence is as follows: TGTGCCAGCAGTTTATTGGGGACAGGGACCTACAATGAGCAGTTCTTC.